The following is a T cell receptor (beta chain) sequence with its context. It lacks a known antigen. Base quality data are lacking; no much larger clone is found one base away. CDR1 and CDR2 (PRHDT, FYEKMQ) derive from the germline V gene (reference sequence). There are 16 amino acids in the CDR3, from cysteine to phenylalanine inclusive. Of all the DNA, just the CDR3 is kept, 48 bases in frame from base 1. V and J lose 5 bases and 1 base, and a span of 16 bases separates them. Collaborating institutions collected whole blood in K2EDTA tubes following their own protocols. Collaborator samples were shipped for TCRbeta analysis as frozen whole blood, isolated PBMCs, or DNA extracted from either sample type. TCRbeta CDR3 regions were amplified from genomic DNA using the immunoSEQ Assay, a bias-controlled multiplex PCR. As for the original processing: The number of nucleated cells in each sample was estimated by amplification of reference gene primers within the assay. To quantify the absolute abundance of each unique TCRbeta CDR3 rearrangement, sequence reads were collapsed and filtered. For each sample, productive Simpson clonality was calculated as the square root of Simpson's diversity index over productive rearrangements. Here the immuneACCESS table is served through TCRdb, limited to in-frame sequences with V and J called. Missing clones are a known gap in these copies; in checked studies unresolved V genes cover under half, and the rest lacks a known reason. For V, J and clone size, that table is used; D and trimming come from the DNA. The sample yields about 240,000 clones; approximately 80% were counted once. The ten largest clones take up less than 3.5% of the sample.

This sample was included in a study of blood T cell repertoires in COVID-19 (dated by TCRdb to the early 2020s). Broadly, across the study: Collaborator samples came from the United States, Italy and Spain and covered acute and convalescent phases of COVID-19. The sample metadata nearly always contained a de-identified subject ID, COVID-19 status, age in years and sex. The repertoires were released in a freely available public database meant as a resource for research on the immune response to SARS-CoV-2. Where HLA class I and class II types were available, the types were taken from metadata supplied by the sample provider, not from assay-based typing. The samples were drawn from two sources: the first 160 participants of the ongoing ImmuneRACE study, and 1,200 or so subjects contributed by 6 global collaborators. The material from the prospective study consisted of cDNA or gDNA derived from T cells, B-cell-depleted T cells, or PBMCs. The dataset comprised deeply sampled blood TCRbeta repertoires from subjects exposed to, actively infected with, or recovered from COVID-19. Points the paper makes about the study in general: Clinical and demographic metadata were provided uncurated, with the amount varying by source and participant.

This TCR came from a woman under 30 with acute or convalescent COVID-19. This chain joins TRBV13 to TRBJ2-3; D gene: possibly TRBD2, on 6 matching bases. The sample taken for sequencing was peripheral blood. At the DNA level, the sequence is TGTGCCAGCAGCGGAGGGTCCTTCCTAGGCACAGATACGCAGTATTTT. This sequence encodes CASSGGSFLGTDTQYF.